This passage covers 18 T cell receptor beta chains from one sample sequenced in a study of T-cell reconstitution after alpha-beta-depleted transplantation in children. Preparation of the TCRbeta library used unique molecular identifiers. TCRdb ran MiXCR on the PCR reads and lists one entry per CDR3 protein. Counted here are fewer than 550,000 distinct CDR3 sequences, around 15% occurring once; the ten biggest clones make up over 25%. Sequences were derived from PBMCs, mostly from graft donor cells, sampled 360 days after TCRalphabeta/CD19-depleted stem cell transplant. The receptors were sampled from a boy younger than two who had a stem cell transplant for Wiskott-Aldrich syndrome, so the T cells may come from the graft donor.

This chain links TRBV28 with TRBJ2-1; 9 bases are shared with TRBD1. The V segment lost 4 bases and the J segment 7 bases; nucleotides outside the gene matches: 8. This CDR3 has 15 residues. Germline V CDR1 and CDR2: MDHEN, SYDVKM. CDR3 region: CASSYRGRGENEQFF. CDR3 DNA: TGTGCCAGCAGTTACAGGGGGCGAGGAGAGAATGAGCAGTTCTTC.

This clonotype was picked up a small number of times. This chain uses TRBV5-1 with TRBJ2-1; 8 bases match TRBD1. The V gene's germline CDR1 is SGHRS and CDR2 YFSETQ. CDR3 size: 15 residues. With V trimmed by 6 bases and J by 8 bases, 13 bases remained unmatched. The CDR3 DNA follows: TGCGCCAGCACCAAAAAACAAAAGACAGGGGATGAGCAGTTCTTC. Protein sequence: CASTKKQKTGDEQFF.

V gene TRBV7-9 combines with J gene TRBJ2-2; TRBD2 might be the D (6 bases). Per germline, CDR1 SEHNR and CDR2 FQNEAQ (reference sequence). The ends were cut back, 6 bases at V and 9 bases at J, with 11 bases in the middle. There are 12 residues in the CDR3. The CDR3 sequence is CASSHTSRELFF. The CDR3, as DNA: TGTGCCAGCAGTCATACTAGCAGGGAGCTGTTTTTT. Looking up the rest from reference TRBV7-9 and TRBJ2-2 gives the full variable domain: DTGVSQNPRHKITKRGQNVTFRCDPISEHNRLYWYRQTLGQGPEFLTYFQNEAQLEKSRLLSDRFSAERPKGSFSTLEIQRTEQGDSAMYLCASSHTSRELFFGEGSRLTVL.

This clonotype showed up just a few times. J is TRBJ2-1 and V is TRBV20-1, with 10 bases matching TRBD2. Germline lookup yields CDR1 DFQATT and CDR2 SNEGSKA (reference sequence). The CDR3 totals 13 residues. After removal of 3 bases from V and 6 bases from J, the junction contained 2 bases not matched to a gene. DNA for the CDR3: TGCAGTGCTAGTCCTAGCGGGGGCAATGAGCAGTTCTTC. This gives the protein CSASPSGGNEQFF.

J is TRBJ2-3 and V is TRBV12-3 or TRBV12-4; either TRBD1 or TRBD2 may supply D (6 bases each). Between the trimmed V and J ends, which lost 4 bases and 8 bases, there was a span of 13 bases. This CDR3 has 13 residues. The CDR3 nucleotides read TGTGCCAGCAGTTCCCTCGGGGGCGGTACGCAGTATTTT. As protein: CASSSLGGGTQYF.

This clonotype occurred many times. J is TRBJ2-1 and V is TRBV29-1, with D possibly TRBD2 on 6 matching bases. The V end lost 3 bases, the J end lost 8 bases, and 11 bases lay between the germline ends. Germline assignment: CDR1 SQVTM and CDR2 ANQGSEA. The CDR3 is made up of 12 amino acids. The CDR3 loop reads CSVDQLADEQFF. Here the CDR3 DNA reads TGCAGCGTTGACCAACTAGCCGATGAGCAGTTCTTC.

V usage is TRBV5-1 and J usage is TRBJ2-2; TRBD2 matches at 9 bases. V lost 2 bases and J lost 6; bases outside the gene matches: 8. Germline lookup yields CDR1 SGHRS and CDR2 YFSETQ. This CDR3 is 16 amino acids long. The CDR3, as DNA: TGCGCCAGCAGCTTTCCTAGCGGGGTTTTCGCCGGGGAGCTGTTTTTT. Amino acid sequence: CASSFPSGVFAGELFF.

This clonotype appeared a few times. The V call is TRBV7-9, the J call TRBJ2-1; no reliable D call. Per germline, CDR1 SEHNR and CDR2 FQNEAQ (reference sequence). The CDR3 totals 16 residues. Trimming took off 4 bases at V and 6 bases at J, with 19 bases between the two ends. This CDR3 is CASSSHPFGWPNEQFF. The CDR3 bases are TGTGCCAGCAGCTCCCACCCATTTGGATGGCCCAATGAGCAGTTCTTC.

The V and J genes are TRBV24-1 and TRBJ2-1, with 8 bases lining up with TRBD2. CDR3 length: 16 residues. Per the germline V gene, CDR1 is KGHDR and CDR2 is SFDVKD. The V segment lost 7 bases and the J segment 5 bases; nucleotides outside the gene matches: 12. CDR3 sequence (DNA): TGTGCCACCAGGCCTAGCGGGCTTGGACCCAACAATGAGCAGTTCTTC. It translates to CATRPSGLGPNNEQFF.

There are a few counts of this clonotype. The rearrangement joins TRBV3-1 to TRBJ2-5, with D perhaps TRBD1 (5 bases). The V gene lost 1 base and the J gene lost 2 bases, with 8 bases spanning the gap. This CDR3 contains 14 residues. Per the germline V gene, CDR1 is LGHDT and CDR2 is YNNKEL (reference sequence). The CDR3 nucleotides are TGTGCCAGCAGCCAAGCAGGGTCACAAGAGACCCAGTACTTC. It codes for CASSQAGSQETQYF.

V and J are TRBV5-5 and TRBJ2-5; D may be TRBD2 (6 bases). Germline values: CDR1 SGHKS, CDR2 YYEKEE (reference sequence). CDR3 length equals 15 residues. Trimming removed 2 bases at V and 0 bases at J, with 11 bases between. CDR3: CASSFNRDYQETQYF. The CDR3, as DNA: TGTGCCAGCAGCTTTAACCGGGACTACCAAGAGACCCAGTACTTC.

Comment on this clonotype: One end of the junction is discordant with germline, which a read error may explain. The rearrangement joins TRBV20-1 to TRBJ2-5; 15 bases are a match to TRBD2. The germline CDR1 and CDR2 sequences are DFQATT and SNEGSKA (reference sequence). The CDR3 length is 18 residues. The CDR3: CCASPGLAGGPPSETQYF. Here the CDR3 DNA reads TGCTGTGCTAGTCCCGGACTAGCGGGAGGGCCCCCCAGCGAGACCCAGTACTTC.

This clonotype was counted between two and nine times. As DNA, the CDR3 is TGCAGCGTTGGCCCAGGTCCAAGTTCTGGTGAAGCTTTCTTT. Amino acids: CSVGPGPSSGEAFF. The chain employs TRBV29-1 and TRBJ1-1; D unresolved. The CDR3 contains 14 residues. Per germline, CDR1 SQVTM and CDR2 ANQGSEA. V lost 4 bases and J lost 7, with 19 bases in between.

The V and J genes are TRBV12-3 or TRBV12-4 and TRBJ2-1; weak D call: TRBD1 (5 bases). The V end lost 3 bases, the J end lost 14 bases, and 14 bases lay between the germline ends. CDR3 length: 12 residues. The CDR3 sequence: CASSLGQSREFF. In DNA form, the CDR3 reads TGTGCCAGCAGTTTGGGGCAGTCCAGGGAGTTCTTC.

The V and J genes are TRBV4-3 and TRBJ2-4, with D possibly TRBD1 on 6 matching bases. CDR1 LGHNA and CDR2 YSLEER come from the germline V gene. CDR3 length: 16 residues. Trimming cost V 4 bases and J 6 bases, with 19 bases left between them. The CDR3 region is CASSPSSGTMGNIQYF. Written as DNA, the CDR3 is TGCGCCAGCAGCCCCTCTTCCGGGACAATGGGAAACATTCAGTACTTC.

The genes are TRBV18 and TRBJ2-3, with unresolved D. Germline values: CDR1 KGHSH, CDR2 LQKENI. Trimming pared 3 bases from V and 0 bases from J, leaving 19 bases between. This CDR3 spans 18 amino acids. CDR3 sequence (DNA): TGTGCCAGCTCACCCACCCGGTTACGGTACCCTAGCACAGATACGCAGTATTTT. It codes for CASSPTRLRYPSTDTQYF. Using reference TRBV18 and TRBJ2-3 for the parts outside the CDR3, the full variable domain is NAGVMQNPRHLVRRRGQEARLRCSPMKGHSHVYWYRQLPEEGLKFMVYLQKENIIDESGMPKERFSAEFPKEGPSILRIQQVVRGDSAAYFCASSPTRLRYPSTDTQYFGPGTRLTVL.

V is TRBV19 and J is TRBJ2-1; 11 bases agree with TRBD1. Per germline, CDR1 LNHDA and CDR2 SQIVND (reference sequence). The CDR3 sequence is 16 residues long. J lost 1 base, V lost 4 bases, and 3 bases had no gene match. The CDR3 sequence is CASSRGTGGSYNEQFF. The CDR3 DNA reads TGTGCCAGTAGTAGAGGGACAGGGGGATCCTACAATGAGCAGTTCTTC.

This rearrangement joins TRBV6-5 to TRBJ2-5, with D uncertain. The CDR3 runs to 15 residues. V shed 0 bases and J shed 4 bases, with 12 bases lying between them. In germline, CDR1 is MNHEY, CDR2 SVGAGI. The CDR3 coding sequence is TGTGCCAGCAGTTACTCCTCCGGGTTGGGAGAGACCCAGTACTTC. Translated, it gives CASSYSSGLGETQYF.